The 2 T cell receptor beta chains in this list originate from one sample, sequenced in a study of blood T cell repertoires in COVID-19 (dated by TCRdb to the early 2020s). The library came from the immunoSEQ multiplex PCR assay. TCRdb's version of the immuneACCESS table is confined to in-frame rearrangements and falls short of the full clone set. An unresolved V gene accounts for under half of the shortfall where checked; the remainder is of unknown origin. Counted in this sample were around 220,000 clones; 70% to 90% of them appeared once. Jointly, the top ten make up 7.4% of the sample. Sequenced: PBMCs or T cells enriched from blood (not recorded which). The receptor set was obtained from a middle-aged woman with acute COVID-19.

In its sample, this clone was seen a few times. The chain recombines TRBV18 with TRBJ1-1; 10 bases map to TRBD1. CDR3 length: 18 amino acids. Germline CDR1 reads KGHSH; CDR2 reads LQKENI. The V segment lost 3 bases and the J segment 2 bases; nucleotides outside the gene matches: 12. The CDR3 DNA follows: TGTGCCAGCTCACCGCTTTCCGGGACAGGGGACAGAAACACTGAAGCTTTCTTT. Translated, it gives CASSPLSGTGDRNTEAFF. The whole variable domain, remainder taken from reference TRBV18 and TRBJ1-1, is NAGVMQNPRHLVRRRGQEARLRCSPMKGHSHVYWYRQLPEEGLKFMVYLQKENIIDESGMPKERFSAEFPKEGPSILRIQQVVRGDSAAYFCASSPLSGTGDRNTEAFFGQGTRLTVV.

The V gene is TRBV5-5, the J gene TRBJ2-7; D is perhaps TRBD2 (6 bases). The germline V gene has CDR1 SGHKS and CDR2 YYEKEE (reference sequence). V gave up 4 bases and J gave up 0 bases, with 11 bases separating them. The CDR3 has 14 amino acids. The CDR3 DNA is TGTGCCAGCAGCCAATACGGGGGCTCCTACGAGCAGTACTTC. Its protein product is CASSQYGGSYEQYF.